These 12 T cell receptor beta chains originate from one sample sequenced in a study of CD8 T cells in Susac syndrome. Reverse transcription of roughly 0.45 to 1 ug RNA used random hexamers. TCRdb called the immunoSEQ multiplex PCR reads again in MiXCR, with one record for every CDR3 protein. This table has about 210,000 distinct CDR3 sequences, approximately 95% appearing once. Specimen: CD4+ T cells from PBMCs. Receptors originate from a human donor with multiple sclerosis.

This chain connects TRBV20-1 to TRBJ2-1, with 9 positions matching TRBD2. The CDR3 is 15 amino acids. V was clipped by 1 base and J by 9 bases; unmatched bases: 10. In germline, CDR1 is DFQATT, CDR2 SNEGSKA (reference sequence). The CDR3 coding sequence is TGCAGTGCTAGAGTAACGACTAGCGGAACTTCTGAGCAGTTCTTC. Translating gives CSARVTTSGTSEQFF.

V is TRBV10-3 and J is TRBJ1-1; D ambiguous. The ends were cut back, 0 bases at V and 1 base at J, with 3 bases in the middle. The CDR3 is 13 residues long. Per the germline V gene, CDR1 is ENHRY and CDR2 is SYGVKD. DNA for the CDR3: TGTGCCATCAGTGAGTCACGGAACACTGAAGCTTTCTTT. Amino acids: CAISESRNTEAFF.

This clonotype was counted a few times. The V gene is TRBV29-1, the J gene TRBJ2-5; 8 nucleotides line up with TRBD2. V shed 5 bases and J 1 base; nucleotides not matched to a gene: 0. CDR3 length equals 12 residues. CDR1 and CDR2 from the germline V gene are SQVTM and ANQGSEA. CDR3 coding DNA: TGCAGCGTTCGGGGGGGCCAAGAGACCCAGTACTTC. It codes for CSVRGGQETQYF.

The genes are TRBV2 and TRBJ1-1; D remains unclear. Trimming pared 3 bases from V and 3 bases from J, leaving 14 bases between. In germline, CDR1 is SNHLY, CDR2 FYNNEI. The CDR3 length is 15 residues. The DNA for the CDR3 is TGTGCCAGCAGTGAGGGTTCGCGGAGCCACACTGAAGCTTTCTTT. Its protein product is CASSEGSRSHTEAFF. Drawing the rest from reference TRBV2 and TRBJ1-1, the complete variable domain is EPEVTQTPSHQVTQMGQEVILRCVPISNHLYFYWYRQILGQKVEFLVSFYNNEISEKSEIFDDQFSVERPDGSNFTLKIRSTKLEDSAMYFCASSEGSRSHTEAFFGQGTRLTVV.

V and J are TRBV3-1 and TRBJ2-2; D is possibly TRBD1 or TRBD2 (5 bases each). V was clipped by 6 bases and J by 0 bases, with 14 bases between them. The CDR3 totals 16 residues. The germline gives CDR1 LGHDT, CDR2 YNNKEL (reference sequence). The chain's CDR3 is CASRLQGAANTGELFF. CDR3 nucleotides: TGTGCCAGCAGGCTCCAGGGAGCCGCGAACACCGGGGAGCTGTTTTTT.

The chain has TRBV3-1 and TRBJ2-5; possibly TRBD2 for D (6 bases). This CDR3 region has 14 residues. Germline CDR1 LGHDT, CDR2 YNNKEL (reference sequence). The V and J ends lost 8 bases and 2 bases respectively, with 15 bases between them. In DNA, the CDR3 is TGTGCCAGCCACACCGGGACTCGTCAAGAGACCCAGTACTTC. Residues: CASHTGTRQETQYF.

The chain couples TRBV29-1 to TRBJ2-6; D gene uncertain. Deletions cut 2 bases from V and 3 bases from J, with 8 bases between. Germline CDR1 reads SQVTM; CDR2 reads ANQGSEA. This CDR3 is built from 14 residues. Here the CDR3 DNA reads TGCAGCGTTGAAACCTTTCGTGGGGCCAACGTCCTGACTTTC. Its translation is CSVETFRGANVLTF.

The V and J genes are TRBV29-1 and TRBJ1-1, with 9 bases fitting TRBD1. Losses at the gene ends were 5 bases for V and 4 bases for J; bases not matched to a gene: 5. Germline CDR1 reads SQVTM; CDR2 reads ANQGSEA. This CDR3 contains 13 residues. The CDR3 nucleotides are TGCAGCGTTCCCGGACAGGGGATCACTGAAGCTTTCTTT. Translated, it gives CSVPGQGITEAFF.

The chain combines TRBV20-1 with TRBJ2-5; 10 bases are a match to TRBD2. The CDR3 covers 14 residues. Germline V gene data show CDR1 as DFQATT and CDR2 as SNEGSKA (reference sequence). Germline trimming cut 1 base from V and 1 base from J; bases unmatched to any gene: 0. In DNA, the CDR3 is TGCAGTGCTAGAGGGACTAGCGGCCAAGAGACCCAGTACTTC. Encoded protein: CSARGTSGQETQYF.

The gene calls are TRBV20-1 and TRBJ2-3, with 9 nucleotides matching TRBD1. CDR1 and CDR2 (germline): DFQATT, SNEGSKA (reference sequence). With V trimmed by 6 bases and J by 3 bases, 7 bases remained unmatched. The CDR3 consists of 14 residues. CDR3: CSARGTGQTDTQYF. DNA for the CDR3: TGCAGTGCACGGGGGACAGGGCAGACAGATACGCAGTATTTT.

The chain links TRBV28 to TRBJ2-7; D remains unclear. The CDR3 totals 15 residues. V was pared by 3 bases and J by 7 bases, with 19 bases between. Germline lookup yields CDR1 MDHEN and CDR2 SYDVKM. The CDR3 region is CASSFGSLAMGEQYF. CDR3 in DNA: TGTGCCAGCAGTTTTGGTTCTCTGGCCATGGGAGAGCAGTACTTC.

The chain has TRBV28 and TRBJ2-7, with 7 nucleotides matching TRBD1. The V segment lost 8 bases and the J segment 8 bases; nucleotides outside the gene matches: 12. The germline gives CDR1 MDHEN, CDR2 SYDVKM. The CDR3 consists of 13 residues. The CDR3 region has the DNA TGTGCCAGCTCTAAAGGGACAGACACCCAGCAGTACTTC. Its translation: CASSKGTDTQQYF.